These 18 T cell receptor beta chains were all obtained from the same sample, sequenced in a study of T-cell memory formation after mild COVID-19. TCRdb recomputed calls from the 5' RACE reads with MiXCR, one row per CDR3 protein. The sample consists of 270,000 or so distinct CDR3 sequences, over 15% of them appearing once. The source material was PBMCs or a T cell subset sorted from them (not recorded which). Receptors originate from a man between 18 and 35 years old who had mild COVID-19 (a few samples of this study predate the infection). Cell type and time point are not known.

A few counts support this clonotype. The V and J genes are TRBV7-9 and TRBJ2-7; 13 nucleotides line up with TRBD2. Germline loops: CDR1 SEHNR, CDR2 FQNEAQ (reference sequence). CDR3 length equals 17 residues. V lost 5 bases and J lost 1; bases outside the gene matches: 8. CDR3 residues: CASSRRRGLAGSYEQYF. As DNA, the CDR3 is TGTGCCAGCAGCAGAAGGAGGGGACTAGCGGGGTCCTACGAGCAGTACTTC.

This clonotype was recorded a few times. V and J are TRBV5-1 and TRBJ1-4; TRBD1 matches at 9 bases. Germline loops: CDR1 SGHRS, CDR2 YFSETQ. This CDR3 has 16 amino acids. The V segment lost 0 bases and the J segment 7 bases; nucleotides outside the gene matches: 7. The CDR3 sequence: CASSLEQGAWGEKLFF. As DNA, the CDR3 is TGCGCCAGCAGCTTGGAACAGGGGGCATGGGGTGAAAAACTGTTTTTT.

This chain joins TRBV9 and TRBJ2-7; D gene unclear. Germline V lookup: CDR1 SGDLS, CDR2 YYNGEE. The V and J ends lost 0 bases and 3 bases respectively, with 4 bases between them. This CDR3 has 12 residues. The CDR3 sequence: CASSVEGYEQYV. CDR3 DNA: TGTGCCAGCAGCGTAGAAGGCTACGAGCAGTACGTC.

The V and J genes are TRBV10-3 and TRBJ2-5, with D perhaps assigned TRBD1 or TRBD2 (5 bases each). Germline V lookup: CDR1 ENHRY, CDR2 SYGVKD. Trimming left V 8 bases short and J 5 bases short, with 15 bases between. This CDR3 comprises 13 residues. DNA for the CDR3: TGTGCCATCCGCCGGGTGGGGGACGAGACCCAGTACTTC. This encodes CAIRRVGDETQYF.

The table lists this clonotype with many counts. This chain connects TRBV29-1 to TRBJ2-7, with D perhaps assigned TRBD1 or TRBD2 (5 bases each). This CDR3 has 12 amino acids. Germline values: CDR1 SQVTM, CDR2 ANQGSEA. The V and J ends lost 7 bases and 3 bases respectively, with 13 bases between them. CDR3 bases: TGCAGCGCGGTCAGGGAGAACTACGAGCAGTACTTC. This gives the protein CSAVRENYEQYF.

The gene calls are TRBV7-2 and TRBJ2-5; 7 bases map to TRBD2. Germline assignment: CDR1 SGHTA and CDR2 FQGNSA. This CDR3 has 17 residues. J lost 4 bases, V lost 5 bases, and 16 bases had no gene match. CDR3 loop: CASSPRRGGGRRETQYF. The CDR3 nucleotides read TGTGCCAGCAGCCCCAGGAGGGGCGGGGGACGGAGAGAGACCCAGTACTTC.

The V call is TRBV12-3 or TRBV12-4, the J call TRBJ2-7, with D uncertain. The V end lost 3 bases, the J end lost 3 bases, and 6 bases lay between the germline ends. The CDR3 sequence is 12 residues long. CDR3 region: CASSFGYYEQYF. For the CDR3, the DNA is TGTGCCAGCAGTTTTGGGTACTACGAGCAGTACTTC.

This clonotype was detected a few times. The J gene is TRBJ2-7, the V gene TRBV18, with TRBD1 matching 8 bases. J lost 6 bases, V lost 5 bases, and 6 bases had no gene match. This CDR3 comprises 13 residues. Germline-derived CDR1 and CDR2 are KGHSH and LQKENI. DNA of the CDR3: TGTGCCAGCTCAGCCCGGACAGGGACCGAGCAGTACTTC. Amino acid sequence: CASSARTGTEQYF.

This clonotype has just a few counts. The chain links TRBV6-6 to TRBJ2-7; no clear D. Trimming left V 4 bases short and J 7 bases short, with 11 bases between. The germline gives CDR1 MNHNY, CDR2 SVGAGI (reference sequence). This CDR3 has 12 amino acids. For the CDR3, the DNA is TGTGCCAGCAGTTTAGGACCTCGGGAGCAGTACGTC. Its protein is CASSLGPREQYV.

The sample holds many counts of this clonotype. The CDR3 region is CSARGVRATDTQYF. As DNA, the CDR3 is TGCAGTGCTAGAGGTGTAAGGGCCACAGATACGCAGTATTTT. The chain joins TRBV20-1 to TRBJ2-3; the D is unclear. Deletions cut 1 base from V and 2 bases from J, with 10 bases between. Germline V gene sequence: CDR1 DFQATT, CDR2 SNEGSKA (reference sequence). The CDR3 spans 14 residues.

This clonotype was seen once. V is TRBV7-2 and J is TRBJ2-3; 7 positions match TRBD1. The CDR3 spans 15 residues. Germline values: CDR1 SGHTA, CDR2 FQGNSA. Losses at the gene ends were 4 bases for V and 1 base for J; bases not matched to a gene: 5. The CDR3 nucleotides are TGTGCCAGCAGCTACAGGGGCTCAGGCACAGATACGCAGTATTTT. Protein product: CASSYRGSGTDTQYF.

This clonotype was seen only a few times. The chain links TRBV7-8 to TRBJ2-2, with D possibly matching TRBD2 (5 bases). CDR1 and CDR2 from the germline V gene are SGHVS and FQNEAQ. This CDR3 has 16 residues. V was shortened by 1 base and J by 3 bases, with 12 bases between the two germline ends. CDR3 protein: CASSLVSGRDTGELFF. The CDR3 DNA sequence: TGTGCCAGCAGCTTAGTGTCTGGGCGGGACACCGGGGAGCTGTTTTTT.

J is TRBJ1-6 and V is TRBV20-1, with 7 bases identical to TRBD1. There are 15 residues in the CDR3. Trimming at V came to 5 bases and at J to 3 bases, leaving 7 bases not matched to a gene. Per the germline V gene, CDR1 is DFQATT and CDR2 is SNEGSKA (reference sequence). The chain's CDR3 is CSALGDSNYNSPLHF. CDR3 DNA sequence: TGCAGTGCTTTAGGGGACAGCAACTATAATTCACCCCTCCACTTT.

This chain joins TRBV7-2 and TRBJ1-4; D unresolved. V was cut by 2 bases and J by 6 bases, with 10 bases left in between. Germline V gene data show CDR1 as SGHTA and CDR2 as FQGNSA. This CDR3 region has 14 residues. In DNA, the CDR3 is TGTGCCAGCAGCTTACTGGGCCTGGATGAAAAACTGTTTTTT. It translates to CASSLLGLDEKLFF.

About this clonotype: The germline gene is not matched at one end of the junction; a read error may be the cause. This chain links TRBV3-1 with TRBJ1-6; 7 bases are a match to TRBD1. Per the germline V gene, CDR1 is LGHDT and CDR2 is YNNKEL (reference sequence). The CDR3 contains 12 residues. For the CDR3, the DNA is TGTGCCAGCAGGACAGGGTTTTCACCCCACCACTTT. Its translation is CASRTGFSPHHF.

The table lists this clonotype with a few counts. The chain combines TRBV4-1 with TRBJ2-1; 15 nucleotides agree with TRBD2. There are 17 residues in the CDR3. V lost 0 bases and J lost 9; bases outside the gene matches: 6. Per the germline V gene, CDR1 is MGHRA and CDR2 is YSYEKL. The CDR3 sequence: CASSQEIGLAGGLEQFF. The CDR3 DNA is TGCGCCAGCAGCCAAGAAATAGGACTAGCGGGGGGGCTTGAGCAGTTCTTC.

This clonotype occurred many times. The limits of the CDR3 on the DNA are not certain, so only TCRdb's listed CDR3 is given. J is TRBJ1-2 and V is TRBV20-1. Germline V gene sequence: CDR1 DFQATT, CDR2 SNEGSKA (reference sequence). The length of the CDR3 is 13 amino acids, counting both ends. The CDR3 here is CSAPRDFGAGYTF.

This chain uses TRBV3-2 with TRBJ2-1; the table names TRBD2, a call not compared with the DNA. TRBV3-2 is a known pseudogene. The CDR3 totals 16 residues. The CDR3 DNA follows: TGTGCCAGCAGCCAAGATGGAGGCAGCGGGTACAATGAGCAGTTCTTC. Its protein is CASSQDGGSGYNEQFF.